Given below is one T cell receptor beta chain in context. Trimming took 5 bases from V and 6 from J, leaving 16 bases between them. This CDR3 comprises 14 residues. The germline V gene encodes CDR1 MNHEY and CDR2 SMNVEV (reference sequence). These data come from a study of cytomegalovirus exposure and HLA in healthy donors. 13 Jbeta primers and 60 Vbeta primers were used for the PCR. Sequencing used immunoSEQ multiplex PCR; TCRdb keeps in-frame clones, though not all of them. The sample has 95,000 to 100,000 clones; roughly three quarters are singletons. The J gene is TRBJ1-2, the V gene TRBV27; D perhaps matches TRBD1 (6 bases). Material for sequencing was PBMCs. The sequence derives from a woman between 55 and 75 years old in good health and CMV-seronegative. The CDR3 region is CASSQLGGANGYTF. The CDR3 DNA follows: TGTGCCAGCAGTCAATTGGGGGGGGCCAATGGCTACACCTTC.